This T cell receptor (beta chain) was sequenced for a study of shared clonotypes between healthy human individuals. The study's findings and limits: Donor clonotype sharing was expected to depend on sequencing depth.

CD8 cells regarded as naive lacked CD45RO, were positively chosen for CCR7, and omitted terminally differentiated effector memory CD45RA+ cells. Repertoires were generated with immunoSEQ multiplex PCR, while TCRdb's copy carries only in-frame clones and drops some. The data show under 850,000 clones, 80% to 95% seen once. The germline V gene encodes CDR1 MNHEY and CDR2 SMNVEV (reference sequence). With V trimmed by 7 bases and J by 4 bases, 9 bases remained unmatched. This CDR3 spans 15 amino acids. This clone was observed once. The target antigen is unknown. This sequence originates from a man aged 30 to 39 in good health. Sequencing was done on a sample of naive CD8+ T cells sorted from blood. The genes are TRBV27 and TRBJ2-1, with 8 bases identical to TRBD2. The CDR3 here is CASTTLAGPYNEQFF. CDR3 nucleotides: TGTGCCAGCACCACCTTAGCGGGGCCGTACAATGAGCAGTTCTTC.